The rows below give T cell receptor beta chains drawn from one sample of a study of blood T cell repertoires in COVID-19. Sequenced by immunoSEQ multiplex PCR; TCRdb stores in-frame clones only, minus some. This table holds approximately 490,000 clones, about 85% found once. The sequenced sample consisted of PBMCs or T cells enriched from blood (not recorded which). The receptors stem from a woman aged 55-70 years who had recovered from COVID-19. Each CDR3 is given with its conserved first and last residue. A D gene is named only where the DNA matches it firmly. Where a row states a size, it is once, few, many or the class of an expanded clone; other rows omit it.

j_call | v_call | clone_size | cdr3_length | d_call | cdr3_nt | cdr3_aa
TRBJ1-3 | TRBV29-1 | - | 14 | - | TGCAGCGCCCTGATGGTCGGCTCTGGAAACACCATATATTTT | CSALMVGSGNTIYF
TRBJ2-3 | TRBV5-4 | - | 14 | TRBD1 | TGTGCCAGCAGCTTCAAGGGGGCAGCGGATACGCAGTATTTT | CASSFKGAADTQYF
TRBJ1-5 | TRBV7-2 | - | 13 | - | TGTGCCAGCAGCTCTGGGGGGAATCAGCCCCAGCATTTT | CASSSGGNQPQHF
TRBJ1-2 | TRBV12-3/TRBV12-4 | - | 13 | TRBD1 | TGTGCCAGCAGTTCCGGGACAGGGAGGGGCTACACCTTC | CASSSGTGRGYTF
TRBJ1-6 | TRBV7-6 | - | 15 | TRBD1 | TGTGCCAGCAGCTCTTTAGGGACAGGGTCATCACCCCTCCACTTT | CASSSLGTGSSPLHF
TRBJ1-2 | TRBV30 | - | 15 | - | TGTGCCTGGAGTCGAGTACAGGCAAAATATCATGGCTACACCTTC | CAWSRVQAKYHGYTF
TRBJ2-2 | TRBV14 | few | 18 | TRBD2 | TGTGCCAGCAGCCAACGCTCCCTAGCGGGGGGGCCTAGCGGGGAGCTGTTTTTT | CASSQRSLAGGPSGELFF
TRBJ1-4 | TRBV11-2 | - | 12 | - | TGTGCCAGCAGCTTTAGAGGGGGAAAACTGTTTTTT | CASSFRGGKLFF
TRBJ1-3 | TRBV6-5 | once | 16 | - | TGTGCCAGCAGTTACTCCGCGGGGGCGCCGGGAAACACCATATATTTT | CASSYSAGAPGNTIYF
TRBJ1-6 | TRBV5-5 | - | 13 | TRBD1 | TGTGCCAGCAGGTGGAAGGGGGCGTCACCCCTCCACTTT | CASRWKGASPLHF
TRBJ2-1 | TRBV5-1 | - | 14 | TRBD1 | TGCGCCAGCAGCGCGGGGACAGGGAATAATGAGCAGTTCTTC | CASSAGTGNNEQFF
TRBJ2-6 | TRBV5-6 | - | 17 | - | TGTGCCAGCAGCTCCGGACAGATTACCTCTGGGGCCAACGTCCTGACTTTC | CASSSGQITSGANVLTF
TRBJ1-2 | TRBV3-1/TRBV3-2 | - | 15 | - | TGTGCCAGCAGCCAAGGAACCCAGGAATACTATGGCTACACCTTC | CASSQGTQEYYGYTF
TRBJ2-7 | TRBV30 | - | 12 | TRBD1 | TGTGCCTGGAGCCCAACAGGGGTCGAGCAGTACTTC | CAWSPTGVEQYF
TRBJ1-3 | TRBV11-3 | - | 15 | TRBD1 | TGTGCCAGGCTCTCAGGGGGCAGACCTGGAAACACCATATATTTT | CARLSGGRPGNTIYF
TRBJ2-3 | TRBV10-1 | - | 15 | - | TGCGCCAGCAGTGAGGGGCAGCCTAGCACAGATACGCAGTATTTT | CASSEGQPSTDTQYF
TRBJ2-1 | TRBV24-1 | - | 16 | - | TGTGCCACCAGTGACAGGACCGGAGGGGCCTACAATGAGCAGTTCTTC | CATSDRTGGAYNEQFF
TRBJ1-4 | TRBV27 | once | 15 | TRBD1 | TGTGCCAGCAGTTTATTTCAGGGGGCGCGTGAAAAACTGTTTTTT | CASSLFQGAREKLFF
TRBJ1-1 | TRBV6-5 | few | 13 | TRBD1 | TGTGCCATTCCCGGGACAGGGGGCACTGAAGCTTTCTTT | CAIPGTGGTEAFF
TRBJ1-3 | TRBV6-5 | - | 15 | - | TGTGCCAGCAGGACGGAGGGGAGCGCTGGAAACACCATATATTTT | CASRTEGSAGNTIYF
TRBJ2-3 | TRBV4-2 | - | 16 | - | TGTGCCAGCAGCCAAGAGCTAGACGAGAGGCCAGATACGCAGTATTTT | CASSQELDERPDTQYF
TRBJ2-7 | TRBV7-8 | - | 13 | - | TGTGCCAGCAGCTCCCGGACAGTTTACGAGCAGTACTTC | CASSSRTVYEQYF
TRBJ1-3 | TRBV11-2 | - | 16 | - | TGTGCCAGCAGCTTACTGGTCGGAGGTTCTGGAAACACCATATATTTT | CASSLLVGGSGNTIYF
TRBJ2-1 | TRBV7-2 | - | 13 | - | TGTGCCAGCAGCTTAGGTCCCGGCAATGAGCAGTTCTTC | CASSLGPGNEQFF
TRBJ1-1 | TRBV2 | - | 14 | - | TGTGCCAGCAGGGAAGGACACTTGAACACTGAAGCTTTCTTT | CASREGHLNTEAFF
TRBJ2-1 | TRBV14 | - | 16 | TRBD1 | TGTGCCAGCAGCCAAGATGAGGGGGCTACCTACAATGAGCAGTTCTTC | CASSQDEGATYNEQFF
TRBJ2-3 | TRBV24-1 | - | 14 | - | TGTGCCACCAGTGGGGGGCTAGGGACAGATACGCAGTATTTT | CATSGGLGTDTQYF
TRBJ2-7 | TRBV2 | - | 14 | TRBD1 | TGTGCCTCTAAAGGGCAACAGGGGGCCTACGAGCAGTACTTC | CASKGQQGAYEQYF
TRBJ1-2 | TRBV2 | - | 14 | - | TGTGCCAGCCGTACAGCTTTGATTAACTATGGCTACACCTTC | CASRTALINYGYTF
TRBJ2-4 | TRBV28 | - | 17 | - | TGTGCCAGCAGTTCCATCCGTCAGGGTAATGTCAAAAACATTCAGTACTTC | CASSSIRQGNVKNIQYF
TRBJ1-6 | TRBV15 | - | 19 | - | TGTGCCACCAGCAGAGATGGGAGGTTTCCGAGCTCCTATAATTCACCCCTCCACTTT | CATSRDGRFPSSYNSPLHF
TRBJ2-3 | TRBV10-3 | - | 13 | TRBD1 | TGTGCCACACAGGGGGCTGCATTTGATACGCAGTATTTT | CATQGAAFDTQYF
TRBJ2-3 | TRBV6-5 | once | 15 | TRBD2 | TGTGCCAGCAGTTACTCTGAGCTAGCGGGAGATACGCAGTATTTT | CASSYSELAGDTQYF
TRBJ1-2 | TRBV5-1 | few | 15 | - | TGCGCCAGCAGCTCGGGGGGGCAGGGCCCCTATGGCTACACCTTC | CASSSGGQGPYGYTF
TRBJ2-2 | TRBV7-2 | - | 13 | - | TGTGCCAGCAGCTCCCGCGGCCCCGGGGAGCTGTTTTTT | CASSSRGPGELFF
TRBJ1-6 | TRBV2 | - | 15 | - | TGTGCCAGCAATGAGGGAAGGACTTATAATTCACCCCTCCACTTT | CASNEGRTYNSPLHF
TRBJ2-1 | TRBV2 | - | 17 | TRBD2 | TGTGCCAGCAGCTGGAGAGGGACTAGCGGGTCTTACAATGAGCAGTTCTTC | CASSWRGTSGSYNEQFF
TRBJ1-1 | TRBV9 | - | 13 | - | TGTGCCAGCAGCTCAACAGGGAGCACTGAAGCTTTCTTT | CASSSTGSTEAFF
TRBJ2-3 | TRBV5-4 | - | 17 | TRBD2 | TGTGCCAGCAGCTTGCAATTCACTAGCGGGGCGAAAGATACGCAGTATTTT | CASSLQFTSGAKDTQYF
TRBJ1-5 | TRBV24-1 | few | 14 | - | TGTGCCACCAGTGGGAGGGGCGCGTTGCAGCCCCAGCATTTT | CATSGRGALQPQHF
TRBJ1-2 | TRBV20-1 | - | 11 | - | TGCAGTGCTAACAGGGATTATGGCTACACCTTC | CSANRDYGYTF
TRBJ1-2 | TRBV5-1 | - | 15 | TRBD1 | TGCGCCAGCAGGGGACAGGGTGGAAATATCGATGGCTACACCTTC | CASRGQGGNIDGYTF
TRBJ1-6 | TRBV5-1 | - | 14 | - | TGCGCCAGCAGCCCCGAGGGAGGGGGGTCACCCCTCCACTTT | CASSPEGGGSPLHF
TRBJ1-6 | TRBV5-1 | - | 14 | - | TGCGCCAGCAGCATTACAGGGAATGAATCACCCCTCCACTTT | CASSITGNESPLHF
TRBJ2-2 | TRBV4-2 | once | 15 | TRBD1 | TGTGCCAGCAGCCCAGACAGGGGGAACACCGGGGAGCTGTTTTTT | CASSPDRGNTGELFF
TRBJ1-2 | TRBV5-1 | - | 16 | - | TGCGCCAGCAGCTCTCAGGGAGGCCATACGGACTATGGCTACACCTTC | CASSSQGGHTDYGYTF
TRBJ2-1 | TRBV5-1 | - | 14 | TRBD1 | TGCGCCAGCAGCAGAGCAGGGGGTGTGGATGAGCAGTTCTTC | CASSRAGGVDEQFF
TRBJ1-1 | TRBV6-1 | - | 14 | TRBD1 | TGTGCCAGCAGTGAGCGACAGGGGCGAATCCAAGCTTTCTTT | CASSERQGRIQAFF
TRBJ2-2 | TRBV2 | - | 13 | - | TGTGCCAGGACAGGTGTGAACACCGGGGAGCTGTTTTTT | CARTGVNTGELFF
TRBJ2-3 | TRBV7-2 | - | 16 | TRBD2 | TGTGCCAGCAGCACTGGACTAGCGGGCCGCACAGATACGCAGTATTTT | CASSTGLAGRTDTQYF
TRBJ1-3 | TRBV14 | - | 19 | TRBD1 | TGTGCCAGCAGCCGCGGGGTGGCAGGGGGCCCGCCTTCTGGAAACACCATATATTTT | CASSRGVAGGPPSGNTIYF
TRBJ1-5 | TRBV2 | once | 13 | - | TGTGCCAGCAGGGAATCGAGTGAACAGCCCCAGCATTTT | CASRESSEQPQHF
TRBJ1-6 | TRBV3-1/TRBV3-2 | - | 15 | - | TGTGCCAGCAGCCAGGCGGGCTCCTATAATTCACCCCTCCACTTT | CASSQAGSYNSPLHF
TRBJ1-5 | TRBV28 | once | 15 | - | TGTGCCAGCAGTAAGGGGGGGCTCGGCAATCAGCCCCAGCATTTT | CASSKGGLGNQPQHF
TRBJ1-1 | TRBV5-4 | - | 13 | - | TGTGCCAGCAGGGGACTCAGGGACACTGAAGCTTTCTTT | CASRGLRDTEAFF
TRBJ1-3 | TRBV11-2 | - | 13 | - | TGTGCCAGCAAACCTAACTCTGGAAACACCATATATTTT | CASKPNSGNTIYF
TRBJ1-1 | TRBV2 | - | 14 | - | TGTGCCAGCAGTGAAGTTGCAGGGAACACTGAAGCTTTCTTT | CASSEVAGNTEAFF
TRBJ1-2 | TRBV3-1/TRBV3-2 | - | 14 | - | TGTGCCAGCAGCCAAGAGTTAGGGGTTAATGGCTACACCTTC | CASSQELGVNGYTF
TRBJ1-5 | TRBV28 | - | 15 | - | TGTGCCAGCAGGGCCGGGGGGTCTAGGAGTCAGCCCCAGCATTTT | CASRAGGSRSQPQHF
TRBJ2-5 | TRBV6-5 | - | 15 | TRBD2 | TGTGCCAGCAGACAAATAGCGGGGGGGCCAGAGACCCAGTACTTC | CASRQIAGGPETQYF